This T cell receptor (beta chain) was identified during a study of T cell changes during pregnancy in multiple sclerosis. This table comes from immunoSEQ multiplex PCR, and its TCRdb copy is limited to in-frame clones, with some not included. The table has around 60,000 clones, around 90% seen once. The V gene's germline CDR1 is SGHRS and CDR2 YFSETQ. CDR3 length equals 14 residues. V shed 1 base and J 8 bases; nucleotides not matched to a gene: 7. This clonotype was obtained from a female donor in good health, enrolled as a control in a pregnancy study. The sample was CD4+ T cells from peripheral blood mononuclear cells, taken after pregnancy. V usage is TRBV5-1 and J usage is TRBJ1-2; 8 bases align to TRBD1. CDR3 residues: CASSLSPGGRGYTF. The CDR3 coding sequence is TGCGCCAGCAGCTTGTCGCCAGGGGGCCGAGGCTACACCTTC.